Below are 28 T cell receptor beta chains sequenced from a single sample in a study of blood T cell repertoires in COVID-19. Generated by immunoSEQ multiplex PCR, the TCRdb table keeps only in-frame clones and is missing some. Seen here are approximately 100,000 clones, 85% to 90% observed once, and the top ten hold around 1.1%. Sequences were obtained from peripheral blood. Receptor source: a human donor in a cohort sampled during active COVID-19.

The chain joins TRBV7-6 to TRBJ1-2; D gene unclear. The CDR3 sequence is 14 residues long. The V end lost 5 bases, the J end lost 10 bases, and 20 bases lay between the germline ends. Germline assignment: CDR1 SGHVS and CDR2 FNYEAQ. The CDR3 region has the DNA TGTGCCAGCAGCCGCTTGCGGCGGGGAGACGACTACACCTTC. Translation gives CASSRLRRGDDYTF.

The chain carries TRBV7-6 and TRBJ1-3; 9 bases are a match to TRBD1. The CDR3 contains 16 residues. V shed 5 bases, J shed 4 bases, and the junction held 9 bases outside the gene matches. Germline V gene data show CDR1 as SGHVS and CDR2 as FNYEAQ. CDR3 sequence (DNA): TGTGCCAGCAGCCCTCTAAACAGGGGGCCAGGAAACACCATATATTTT. Its translation: CASSPLNRGPGNTIYF.

The genes are TRBV5-6 and TRBJ2-1; D uncertain. CDR3 length: 12 residues. V was pared by 5 bases and J by 10 bases, with 13 bases between. Per the germline V gene, CDR1 is SGHDT and CDR2 is YYEEEE. DNA of the CDR3: TGTGCCAGCAGAGGCAGCCTCGGGGAGCAGTTCTTC. As protein: CASRGSLGEQFF.

The genes are TRBV2 and TRBJ1-1, with 9 bases aligning to TRBD1. With V trimmed by 3 bases and J by 0 bases, 5 bases remained unmatched. The CDR3 loop spans 16 amino acids. Germline loops: CDR1 SNHLY, CDR2 FYNNEI. DNA of the CDR3: TGTGCCAGCAGTGAGATCCGGGACAGGGTGAACACTGAAGCTTTCTTT. Translated: CASSEIRDRVNTEAFF.

The chain links TRBV7-8 to TRBJ1-5, with 8 bases fitting TRBD1. In germline, CDR1 is SGHVS, CDR2 FQNEAQ. V lost 1 base to trimming and J lost 3 bases; unmatched junction nucleotides: 2. The CDR3 is 15 residues long. The CDR3 here is CASSLGTGINQPQHF. The CDR3 DNA reads TGTGCCAGCAGCTTAGGGACAGGGATCAATCAGCCCCAGCATTTT. The complete variable domain, with remaining parts taken from reference TRBV7-8 and TRBJ1-5, reads GAGVSQSPRYKVAKRGQDVALRCDPISGHVSLFWYQQALGQGPEFLTYFQNEAQLDKSGLPSDRFFAERPEGSVSTLKIQRTQQEDSAVYLCASSLGTGINQPQHFGDGTRLSIL.

V is TRBV5-8 and J is TRBJ2-7; TRBD1 matches at 8 bases. The CDR3 has 14 amino acids. The germline V gene encodes CDR1 SGHTS and CDR2 YDEGEE. The V gene end was trimmed by 4 bases and the J gene end by 2 bases; junction bases not matched to a gene: 5. The CDR3 bases are TGTGCCAGCAGCACCGGGACAGGCACCTACGAGCAGTACTTC. Encoded protein: CASSTGTGTYEQYF. The entire variable domain, with the rest obtained from reference TRBV5-8 and TRBJ2-7, is as follows: EAGVTQSPTHLIKTRGQQATLRCSPISGHTSVYWYQQALGLGLQFLLWYDEGEERNRGNFPPRFSGRQFPNYSSELNVNALELEDSALYLCASSTGTGTYEQYFGPGTRLTVT.

The V call is TRBV6-1, the J call TRBJ1-1; D perhaps matches TRBD1 (5 bases). The CDR3 sequence is 15 residues long. Germline V lookup: CDR1 MNHNS, CDR2 SASEGT. Trimming removed 2 bases at V and 2 bases at J, with 12 bases between. The CDR3 bases are TGTGCCAGCAGTGAATTGGGACTGCTTAACACTGAAGCTTTCTTT. This sequence encodes CASSELGLLNTEAFF.

The V call is TRBV7-8, the J call TRBJ1-1, with 10 bases that match TRBD1. Losses at the gene ends were 4 bases for V and 4 bases for J; bases not matched to a gene: 3. CDR1 is SGHVS, CDR2 FQNEAQ, per germline. This CDR3 has 14 amino acids. As DNA, the CDR3 is TGTGCCAGCAGCTGGGGGACAGGGGTCACTGAAGCTTTCTTT. Translation: CASSWGTGVTEAFF.

This chain uses TRBV19 with TRBJ2-7; 9 bases are shared with TRBD2. The CDR3 sequence is 14 residues long. CDR1 LNHDA and CDR2 SQIVND come from the germline V gene (reference sequence). V lost 6 bases and J lost 6; bases outside the gene matches: 9. The CDR3 DNA sequence: TGTGCCAGTAGCTCAGCTAGCGGGACCGGCGAGCAGTACTTC. Amino acids: CASSSASGTGEQYF.

V and J are TRBV27 and TRBJ2-5, with D possibly TRBD1 on 6 matching bases. This CDR3 contains 14 residues. Trimming removed 2 bases at V and 0 bases at J, with 7 bases between. Germline CDR1 and CDR2: MNHEY and SMNVEV (reference sequence). CDR3 sequence: CASSLRGNQETQYF. The CDR3 DNA is TGTGCCAGCAGTTTAAGGGGGAACCAAGAGACCCAGTACTTC.

This clone has a handful of counts. The rearrangement links TRBV29-1 to TRBJ2-2; D perhaps matches TRBD1 (6 bases). Germline CDR1 reads SQVTM; CDR2 reads ANQGSEA. The length of the CDR3 is 14 residues. The germline V and J ends were trimmed by 7 bases and 4 bases, with 16 bases remaining between them. This chain's CDR3 is CSGQRQAPTGELFF. CDR3 bases: TGCAGCGGTCAGAGACAGGCCCCCACCGGGGAGCTGTTTTTT.

The chain couples TRBV5-6 to TRBJ2-7; D may be TRBD2 (6 bases). CDR1 and CDR2 from the germline V gene are SGHDT and YYEEEE. The CDR3 sequence is 16 residues long. V gave up 9 bases and J gave up 2 bases, with 24 bases separating them. CDR3 nucleotide sequence: TGTGCCACCGCGGCGGAGGCCCGGGAGAACCCCTACGAGCAGTACTTC. Its translation: CATAAEARENPYEQYF.

A single count supports this clone. The rearrangement uses TRBV7-2 and TRBJ2-1; the match to TRBD2 covers 8 bases. The CDR3 length is 16 residues. The germline V gene encodes CDR1 SGHTA and CDR2 FQGNSA. With 3 bases clipped from V and 4 bases from J, the junction kept 8 bases outside the gene matches. In nucleotides, the CDR3 is TGTGCCAGCAGCTTTCTTCTAGCGGGCCGATACAATGAGCAGTTCTTC. Protein sequence: CASSFLLAGRYNEQFF.

The gene calls are TRBV5-6 and TRBJ2-2; 8 bases line up with TRBD1. CDR1 SGHDT and CDR2 YYEEEE come from the germline V gene. V was clipped by 2 bases and J by 0 bases; unmatched bases: 3. The CDR3 spans 16 residues. Here the CDR3 DNA reads TGTGCCAGCAGCTTATTGACAGGGGCGAACACCGGGGAGCTGTTTTTT. It specifies CASSLLTGANTGELFF.

The chain combines TRBV5-4 with TRBJ2-3; a weak D match, TRBD2 (5 bases). Germline V CDR1 and CDR2: SGHNT, YYREEE (reference sequence). V lost 0 bases and J lost 2, with 10 bases in between. The CDR3 extends over 15 amino acids. CDR3 protein: CASSLGSASTDTQYF. CDR3 sequence (DNA): TGTGCCAGCAGCTTGGGTAGCGCATCCACAGATACGCAGTATTTT.

The rearrangement joins TRBV5-1 to TRBJ2-6; tentative D call: TRBD1 (5 bases). CDR1 and CDR2 from the germline V gene are SGHRS and YFSETQ. The V end lost 4 bases, the J end lost 0 bases, and 20 bases lay between the germline ends. CDR3 size: 19 residues. The CDR3 loop is CASSTVPTASFSGANVLTF. CDR3 nucleotides: TGCGCCAGCAGCACCGTACCGACAGCTTCCTTCTCTGGGGCCAACGTCCTGACTTTC.

The chain combines TRBV7-9 with TRBJ2-7, with 8 nucleotides matching TRBD2. This CDR3 comprises 16 residues. Trimming removed 1 base from V and 4 bases from J; junction bases left unmatched: 9. Per germline, CDR1 SEHNR and CDR2 FQNEAQ (reference sequence). Written as DNA, the CDR3 is TGTGCCAGCAGCTTAGGGCTAGCGGGCTCTCGGTACGAGCAGTACTTC. The encoded protein is CASSLGLAGSRYEQYF.

The count of this clone is one. The chain uses TRBV5-1 and TRBJ1-3; 12 bases are a match to TRBD1. Per the germline V gene, CDR1 is SGHRS and CDR2 is YFSETQ. This CDR3 is built from 20 residues. V lost 2 bases and J lost 2; bases outside the gene matches: 14. CDR3 sequence: CASSFPYRDRGLEAGNTIYF. The CDR3 nucleotides read TGCGCCAGCAGCTTCCCCTACCGGGACAGGGGGCTGGAAGCTGGAAACACCATATATTTT.

This clone was seen a few times. The chain combines TRBV18 with TRBJ2-7; TRBD1 agrees at 12 bases. CDR1 and CDR2 (germline): KGHSH, LQKENI. This CDR3 spans 18 amino acids. The junction had 12 bases not matched to a gene; V was cut back by 5 bases and J by 1 base. The CDR3 sequence is CASSTGQGATQLSYEQYF. The DNA for the CDR3 is TGTGCCAGCTCAACGGGACAGGGGGCGACCCAACTATCCTACGAGCAGTACTTC. The full variable domain, with the rest looked up from reference TRBV18 and TRBJ2-7, is NAGVMQNPRHLVRRRGQEARLRCSPMKGHSHVYWYRQLPEEGLKFMVYLQKENIIDESGMPKERFSAEFPKEGPSILRIQQVVRGDSAAYFCASSTGQGATQLSYEQYFGPGTRLTVT.

This chain connects TRBV15 to TRBJ1-2, with 7 bases aligning to TRBD1. Germline V gives CDR1 LNHNV, CDR2 YYDKDF (reference sequence). This CDR3 comprises 16 residues. Trimming cost V 1 base and J 12 bases; bases outside gene matches: 17. CDR3 residues: CATSRAGQAASRGHTF. The CDR3 DNA sequence: TGTGCCACCAGCAGAGCCGGACAGGCCGCGTCGCGAGGCCACACCTTC.

V is TRBV19 and J is TRBJ1-2; 7 bases map to TRBD1. The CDR3 extends over 14 amino acids. Germline V gives CDR1 LNHDA, CDR2 SQIVND (reference sequence). V shed 3 bases, J shed 2 bases, and the junction held 3 bases outside the gene matches. The CDR3 DNA reads TGTGCCAGTAGTATGTTAGGGGGCAACTATGGCTACACCTTC. Amino acids: CASSMLGGNYGYTF.

V gene TRBV3-1 (or the pseudogene TRBV3-2) combines with J gene TRBJ1-1; D possibly corresponds to TRBD1 (5 bases). Germline V gene data show CDR1 as LGHDT and CDR2 as YNNKEL (reference sequence). The CDR3 sequence is 15 residues long. Trimming cost V 1 base and J 1 base, with 10 bases left between them. The CDR3 coding sequence is TGTGCCAGCAGCCAAGTCCCCGGGGGGAACACTGAAGCTTTCTTT. Amino acid sequence: CASSQVPGGNTEAFF.

A few counts support this clone. The chain employs TRBV7-3 and TRBJ2-1, with D perhaps matching TRBD2 (6 bases). The ends were cut back, 6 bases at V and 9 bases at J, with 18 bases in the middle. The germline gives CDR1 SGHTA, CDR2 FQGTGA. This CDR3 is built from 14 residues. This CDR3 reads CASRLQPSDSEQFF. The CDR3 bases are TGTGCCAGCAGGTTACAACCTAGCGATTCTGAGCAGTTCTTC.

CDR3 sequence reads: CASSLEAGNSPLHF. In DNA, the CDR3 is TGTGCCAGCAGCTTAGAGGCCGGGAATTCACCCCTCCACTTT. The V and J genes are TRBV7-9 and TRBJ1-6; no clear D gene. The CDR3 has 14 residues. The germline gives CDR1 SEHNR, CDR2 FQNEAQ (reference sequence). The V gene lost 1 base and the J gene lost 7 bases, with 8 bases spanning the gap.

The genes are TRBV5-1 and TRBJ1-2; TRBD1 agrees at 7 bases. J gave up 4 bases and V 0 bases, and 6 bases lay outside the gene matches. CDR1 is SGHRS and CDR2 is YFSETQ in the germline V gene. CDR3 size: 15 residues. The CDR3 region has the DNA TGCGCCAGCAGCTTGGCCGAGGGACAGTCCTATGGCTACACCTTC. It specifies CASSLAEGQSYGYTF.

DNA for the CDR3: TGTGCCAGTAGTATAGCGGGACAGGGTTTAGGGGCCAACGTCCTGACTTTC. The encoded protein is CASSIAGQGLGANVLTF. V and J are TRBV19 and TRBJ2-6; the match to TRBD1 covers 9 bases. This CDR3 spans 17 amino acids. Germline-derived CDR1 and CDR2 are LNHDA and SQIVND (reference sequence). V lost 1 base to trimming and J lost 4 bases; unmatched junction nucleotides: 5.

The chain combines TRBV6-6 with TRBJ1-2; TRBD1 matches 9 bases. The V gene end was trimmed by 5 bases and the J gene end by 4 bases; junction bases not matched to a gene: 5. The CDR3 extends over 14 amino acids. Germline V lookup: CDR1 MNHNY, CDR2 SVGAGI (reference sequence). The CDR3 sequence: CASSDPGQGYGYTF. The CDR3 nucleotides are TGTGCCAGCAGTGACCCGGGACAGGGCTATGGCTACACCTTC.

This clone was found a few times. The chain is built from TRBV18 and TRBJ1-5, with 8 bases aligning to TRBD1. There are 13 residues in the CDR3. Germline CDR1 reads KGHSH; CDR2 reads LQKENI. V lost 4 bases and J lost 6; bases outside the gene matches: 2. CDR3 bases: TGTGCCAGCTCACTGGACAGGGTTCAGCCCCAGCATTTT. Translating gives CASSLDRVQPQHF. Drawing the rest from reference TRBV18 and TRBJ1-5, the complete variable domain is NAGVMQNPRHLVRRRGQEARLRCSPMKGHSHVYWYRQLPEEGLKFMVYLQKENIIDESGMPKERFSAEFPKEGPSILRIQQVVRGDSAAYFCASSLDRVQPQHFGDGTRLSIL.